This record looks at one T cell receptor (beta chain) sequence and its context. This sample was included in a study of technical replicates of blood from a few donors. Sequencing was performed with immunoSEQ multiplex PCR; in TCRdb, only in-frame clones are kept and a portion is missing. The sample yields about 76,000 clones, under 95% seen once. The CDR3 sequence is 15 residues long. CDR1 MNHEY and CDR2 SVGAGI come from the germline V gene. Losses at the gene ends were 6 bases for V and 3 bases for J; bases not matched to a gene: 8. The receptor comes from a human donor in good health. Sequencing was performed on T cells isolated from PBMCs. The chain employs TRBV6-5 and TRBJ1-3, with TRBD1 identical over 7 bases. The CDR3, as DNA: TGTGCCAGCAGGGGACAGCTAGATTTTGGAAACACCATATATTTT. Translated, it gives CASRGQLDFGNTIYF.